The following is a T cell receptor (beta chain) sequence with its context. This entry is derived from a study of blood T cell repertoires in COVID-19. The repertoire was sequenced with immunoSEQ multiplex PCR; TCRdb's copy has only in-frame clones and lacks some. The sample includes 54,000 or so clones, about 83% of them seen just once. The origin of this receptor is an elderly woman with acute or convalescent COVID-19. The specimen sequenced was peripheral blood.

The CDR3 loop is CASSGGAGNTEAFF. The CDR3 nucleotides are TGTGCCAGCAGCGGAGGGGCGGGGAACACTGAAGCTTTCTTT. This chain connects TRBV5-4 to TRBJ1-1, with D possibly matching TRBD1 (5 bases). V was trimmed by 4 bases and J by 1 base, leaving 11 bases between them. The CDR3 has 14 amino acids. Per germline, CDR1 SGHNT and CDR2 YYREEE (reference sequence). Full variable domain (rest looked up from reference TRBV5-4 and TRBJ1-1): ETGVTQSPTHLIKTRGQQVTLRCSSQSGHNTVSWYQQALGQGPQFIFQYYREEENGRGNFPPRFSGLQFPNYSSELNVNALELDDSALYLCASSGGAGNTEAFFGQGTRLTVV.